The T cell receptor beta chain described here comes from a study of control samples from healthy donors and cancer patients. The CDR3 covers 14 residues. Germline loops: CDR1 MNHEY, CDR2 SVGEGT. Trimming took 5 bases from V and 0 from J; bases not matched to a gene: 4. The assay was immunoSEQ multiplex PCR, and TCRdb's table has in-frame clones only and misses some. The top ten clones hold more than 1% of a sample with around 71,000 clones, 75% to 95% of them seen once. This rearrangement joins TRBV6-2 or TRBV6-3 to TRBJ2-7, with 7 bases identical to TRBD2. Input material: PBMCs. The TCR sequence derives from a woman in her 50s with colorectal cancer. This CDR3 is CASSRTRDSYEQYF. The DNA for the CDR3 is TGTGCCAGCAGTCGGACTAGGGACTCCTACGAGCAGTACTTC.